This passage covers 24 T cell receptor beta chains from one sample sequenced in a study of control samples from healthy donors and cancer patients. Method: immunoSEQ multiplex PCR; TCRdb's copy keeps in-frame clones and lacks some. This sample has 100,000 to 120,000 clones, with approximately 90% found just once. Material: PBMCs. The source of these receptors is a woman aged 55-69 years with lung cancer.

V gene TRBV28 combines with J gene TRBJ1-4; no firm D call. CDR1 is MDHEN and CDR2 is SYDVKM in the germline V gene. V was clipped by 10 bases and J by 3 bases, with 6 bases between them. CDR3 length: 11 residues. CDR3 nucleotide sequence: TGTGCCACCGCCTCTAATGAAAAACTGTTTTTT. It codes for CATASNEKLFF.

The J gene is TRBJ1-2, the V gene TRBV6-6; TRBD1 might be the D (5 bases). The germline V gene has CDR1 MNHNY and CDR2 SVGAGI (reference sequence). The CDR3 is made up of 14 amino acids. V dropped 3 bases and J dropped 5 bases, with 13 bases sitting between them. CDR3: CASSYLADNYGYTF. CDR3 nucleotide sequence: TGTGCCAGCAGTTATCTGGCGGACAATTATGGCTACACCTTC.

CDR3 residues: CASSYTKYTEAFF. The CDR3, as DNA: TGTGCCAGCAGTTACACCAAATACACTGAAGCTTTCTTT. The V call is TRBV6-6, the J call TRBJ1-1, with D uncertain. This CDR3 has 13 amino acids. Trimming pared 2 bases from V and 3 bases from J, leaving 7 bases between. Germline V gene data show CDR1 as MNHNY and CDR2 as SVGAGI (reference sequence).

The chain is built from TRBV6-5 and TRBJ1-1; D is undetermined. Germline V CDR1 and CDR2: MNHEY, SVGAGI. The V end lost 4 bases, the J end lost 3 bases, and 6 bases lay between the germline ends. This CDR3 contains 12 residues. This CDR3 is CASSSPDTEAFF. The CDR3 DNA follows: TGTGCCAGCAGTTCCCCGGACACTGAAGCTTTCTTT.

The chain carries TRBV5-1 and TRBJ2-1, with TRBD2 matching 8 bases. V dropped 4 bases and J dropped 3; count of bases not matched to a gene: 6. The germline CDR1 and CDR2 sequences are SGHRS and YFSETQ. The CDR3 covers 15 residues. This CDR3 is CASSLLADLYNEQFF. Here the CDR3 DNA reads TGCGCCAGCAGCCTACTAGCGGACCTCTACAATGAGCAGTTCTTC.

In DNA, the CDR3 is TGTGCCTGGAGTGTGGTAGGGTACTATGGCTACACCTTC. Translated: CAWSVVGYYGYTF. This chain uses TRBV30 with TRBJ1-2; the D is unclear. Germline V gene data show CDR1 as GTSNPN and CDR2 as SVGIG (reference sequence). The germline V and J ends were trimmed by 0 bases and 3 bases, with 8 bases remaining between them. The CDR3 length is 13 residues.

This clone has just one count. This sequence joins TRBV4-2 and TRBJ2-5; 7 bases are shared with TRBD2. J gave up 3 bases and V 3 bases, and 4 bases lay outside the gene matches. In germline, CDR1 is LGHNA, CDR2 YNFKEQ. The CDR3 extends over 14 amino acids. CDR3 coding DNA: TGTGCCAGCAGCCAGGTGAGCGGGGAAGAGACCCAGTACTTC. Amino acids: CASSQVSGEETQYF.

This chain links TRBV9 with TRBJ1-6; D is unresolved. Germline V gene lookup returns CDR1 SGDLS and CDR2 YYNGEE. The CDR3 is 16 residues long. V lost 4 bases to trimming and J lost 6 bases, with 17 bases between them. CDR3 sequence: CASSRSPSRSNSPLHF. The CDR3 DNA is TGTGCCAGCAGCCGTAGCCCCAGCCGGTCTAATTCACCCCTCCACTTT.

CDR3 sequence (DNA): TGTGCCAGCGCCGAGTCGTCCTACGAGCAGTACTTC. This gives the protein CASAESSYEQYF. This chain links TRBV6-1 with TRBJ2-7; D remains unclear. Germline V CDR1 and CDR2: MNHNS, SASEGT. There are 12 residues in the CDR3. Trimming took off 8 bases at V and 1 base at J, with 9 bases between the two ends.

The rearrangement joins TRBV24-1 to TRBJ2-1; TRBD2 matches at 15 bases. The V and J ends lost 5 bases and 9 bases, in that order; junction bases with no gene match: 7. Germline CDR1 is KGHDR and CDR2 is SFDVKD. This CDR3 is built from 16 residues. For the CDR3, the DNA is TGTGCCACCAGTGCCGGACTAGCGGGAGGGGGGGGTGAGCAGTTCTTC. Residues: CATSAGLAGGGGEQFF.

The rearrangement uses TRBV27 and TRBJ1-1; D uncertain. V was trimmed by 7 bases and J by 1 base, leaving 7 bases between them. Germline V gene sequence: CDR1 MNHEY, CDR2 SMNVEV (reference sequence). The CDR3 runs 12 residues. The DNA for the CDR3 is TGTGCCAGCAAACGCGGGAACACTGAAGCTTTCTTT. Protein sequence: CASKRGNTEAFF.

This clone came up a few times. This chain uses TRBV5-6 with TRBJ1-2; D not certain. V was cut by 8 bases and J by 4 bases, with 18 bases left in between. Germline V lookup: CDR1 SGHDT, CDR2 YYEEEE. This CDR3 is built from 14 residues. CDR3 loop: CASTHGAFFYGYTF. CDR3 nucleotide sequence: TGTGCCAGTACTCACGGAGCCTTTTTCTATGGCTACACCTTC.

The J gene is TRBJ2-3, the V gene TRBV7-9, with D tentatively TRBD1 (5 bases). Trimming stripped 4 bases from V and 2 bases from J, with 10 bases between. CDR1 and CDR2 (germline): SEHNR, FQNEAQ (reference sequence). The CDR3 length is 14 residues. The CDR3 DNA sequence: TGTGCCAGCAGCTCCGGACACCTCACAGATACGCAGTATTTT. It translates to CASSSGHLTDTQYF.

V and J are TRBV12-3 or TRBV12-4 and TRBJ2-3; D remains ambiguous. This CDR3 spans 12 amino acids. V shed 7 bases and J shed 2 bases, with 7 bases lying between them. The CDR3: CASTTITDTQYF. In DNA form, the CDR3 reads TGTGCCAGCACCACGATCACAGATACGCAGTATTTT.

The rearrangement links TRBV30 to TRBJ1-3; D gene ambiguous. The CDR3 runs 15 residues. V shed 4 bases and J shed 2 bases, with 15 bases lying between them. Germline values: CDR1 GTSNPN, CDR2 SVGIG (reference sequence). The CDR3: CAWTRILGTGNTIYF. In nucleotides, the CDR3 is TGTGCCTGGACGCGAATATTAGGGACTGGAAACACCATATATTTT.

The chain links TRBV5-6 to TRBJ2-1; perhaps TRBD1 as D (7 bases). Per the germline V gene, CDR1 is SGHDT and CDR2 is YYEEEE. V dropped 4 bases and J dropped 3 bases, with 14 bases sitting between them. The CDR3 covers 15 residues. Written as DNA, the CDR3 is TGTGCCAGCAGCGCGGGACAGCCCTACTACAATGAGCAGTTCTTC. Translating gives CASSAGQPYYNEQFF.

The J gene is TRBJ1-2, the V gene TRBV6-5, with TRBD1 matching 7 bases. This CDR3 is 14 amino acids long. Per germline, CDR1 MNHEY and CDR2 SVGAGI. The trim removed 5 bases at V and 10 bases at J, leaving 13 bases unmatched. The DNA for the CDR3 is TGTGCCAGCAGTACGTGGGGGACAGCTTCCTTCTACACCTTC. Translation: CASSTWGTASFYTF.

The rearrangement joins TRBV3-1 (or the pseudogene TRBV3-2) to TRBJ2-1, with a possible D match to TRBD2 (7 bases). Germline V gene sequence: CDR1 LGHDT, CDR2 YNNKEL (reference sequence). This CDR3 comprises 14 residues. Trimming took 10 bases from V and 4 from J, leaving 17 bases between them. DNA of the CDR3: TGTGCCACCTCTCGGGGGGCCAGATACAATGAGCAGTTCTTC. It codes for CATSRGARYNEQFF.

This chain uses TRBV6-5 with TRBJ1-1; no definite D call. Germline loops: CDR1 MNHEY, CDR2 SVGAGI. The V gene lost 6 bases and the J gene lost 8 bases, with 10 bases spanning the gap. This CDR3 spans 11 amino acids. The CDR3 protein is CASSAIMEAFF. The CDR3 bases are TGTGCCAGCAGCGCCATAATGGAAGCTTTCTTT.

The sample holds a few counts of this clone. The chain employs TRBV24-1 and TRBJ2-2; perhaps TRBD1 as D (5 bases). This CDR3 region has 16 residues. The V end lost 3 bases, the J end lost 5 bases, and 15 bases lay between the germline ends. Germline CDR1 and CDR2: KGHDR and SFDVKD. The chain's CDR3 is CATSDTDTGYTGELFF. Here the CDR3 DNA reads TGTGCCACCAGTGATACGGACACGGGTTATACCGGGGAGCTGTTTTTT.

The chain carries TRBV27 and TRBJ2-3; 15 positions match TRBD2. J gave up 5 bases and V 6 bases, and 9 bases lay outside the gene matches. Germline V gene data show CDR1 as MNHEY and CDR2 as SMNVEV (reference sequence). The CDR3 totals 17 residues. The CDR3 spells CASSSRRTSGGGDTQYF. For the CDR3, the DNA is TGTGCCAGCAGCTCTAGACGGACTAGCGGGGGGGGAGATACGCAGTATTTT.

V gene TRBV19 combines with J gene TRBJ2-5, with 11 bases matching TRBD2. Per germline, CDR1 LNHDA and CDR2 SQIVND (reference sequence). The CDR3 has 17 amino acids. The V gene end was trimmed by 6 bases and the J gene end by 3 bases; junction bases not matched to a gene: 12. The CDR3 DNA sequence: TGTGCCAGTAGCCCAACAGGGACTAGCGGTAATAAAGAGACCCAGTACTTC. Translation gives CASSPTGTSGNKETQYF.

J is TRBJ1-1 and V is TRBV6-5; no clear D gene. CDR3 length: 16 residues. V lost 0 bases and J 11 bases, leaving 22 bases between the germline ends. Germline values: CDR1 MNHEY, CDR2 SVGAGI. In DNA form, the CDR3 reads TGTGCCAGCAGTTACTCCGTCTATCCGGACCCACGGAGGGCTTTCTTT. This sequence encodes CASSYSVYPDPRRAFF.

This chain connects TRBV9 to TRBJ1-1, with D possibly being TRBD1 (6 bases). The CDR3 contains 13 residues. Germline assignment: CDR1 SGDLS and CDR2 YYNGEE. Trimming removed 4 bases at V and 1 base at J, with 8 bases between. The CDR3 DNA sequence: TGTGCCAGCAGCAAGGGACAGAACACTGAAGCTTTCTTT. Translating it yields CASSKGQNTEAFF.